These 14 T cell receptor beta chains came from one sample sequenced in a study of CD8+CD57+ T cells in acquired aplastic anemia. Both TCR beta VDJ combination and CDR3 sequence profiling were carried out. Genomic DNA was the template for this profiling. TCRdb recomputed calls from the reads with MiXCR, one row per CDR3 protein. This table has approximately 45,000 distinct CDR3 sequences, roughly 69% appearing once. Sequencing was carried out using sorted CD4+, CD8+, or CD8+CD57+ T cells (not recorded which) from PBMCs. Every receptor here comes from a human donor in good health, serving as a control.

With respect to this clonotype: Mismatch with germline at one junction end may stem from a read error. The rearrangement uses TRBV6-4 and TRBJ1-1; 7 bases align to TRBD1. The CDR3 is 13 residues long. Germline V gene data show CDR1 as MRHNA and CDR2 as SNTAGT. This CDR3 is CASRQGTNTEAFF. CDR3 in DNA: TGTGCCAGCAGACAGGGGACGAACACTGAAGCCTTCTTT.

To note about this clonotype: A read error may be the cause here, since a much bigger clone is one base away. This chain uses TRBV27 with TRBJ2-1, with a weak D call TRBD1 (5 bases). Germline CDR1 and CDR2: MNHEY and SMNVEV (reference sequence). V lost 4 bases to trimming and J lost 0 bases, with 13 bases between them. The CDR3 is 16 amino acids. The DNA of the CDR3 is TGTGCCAGCAGTTCTGGGCTCGACAGCTCCTACAATGAGCAGTTCTTC. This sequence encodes CASSSGLDSSYNEQFF.

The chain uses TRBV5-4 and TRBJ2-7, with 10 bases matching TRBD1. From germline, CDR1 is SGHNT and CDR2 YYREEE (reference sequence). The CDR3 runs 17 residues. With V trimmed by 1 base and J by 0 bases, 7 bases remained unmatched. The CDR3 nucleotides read TGTGCCAGCAGCTTGTGGAGCGGGACAGGGGTCTCCTACGAGCAGTACTTC. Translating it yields CASSLWSGTGVSYEQYF.

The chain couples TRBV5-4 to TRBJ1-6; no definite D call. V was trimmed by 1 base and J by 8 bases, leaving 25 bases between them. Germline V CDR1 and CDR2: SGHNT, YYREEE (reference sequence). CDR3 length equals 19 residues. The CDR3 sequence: CASSLMVVQRRGWDSPLHF. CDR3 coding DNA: TGTGCCAGCAGCTTGATGGTGGTTCAACGGCGTGGATGGGATTCACCCCTCCACTTT.

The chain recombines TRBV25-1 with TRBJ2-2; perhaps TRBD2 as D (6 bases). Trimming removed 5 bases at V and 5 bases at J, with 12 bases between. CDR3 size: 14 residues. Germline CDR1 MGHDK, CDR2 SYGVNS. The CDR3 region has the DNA TGTGCCAGCAGTCCCCTCGGAGGGACCGGGGAGCTGTTTTTT. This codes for CASSPLGGTGELFF.

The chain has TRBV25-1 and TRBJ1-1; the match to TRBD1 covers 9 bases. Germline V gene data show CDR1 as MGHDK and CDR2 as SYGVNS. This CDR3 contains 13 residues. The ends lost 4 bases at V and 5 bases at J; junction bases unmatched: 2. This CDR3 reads CASSGQGVTEAFF. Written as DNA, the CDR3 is TGTGCCAGCAGTGGACAGGGGGTGACTGAAGCTTTCTTT.

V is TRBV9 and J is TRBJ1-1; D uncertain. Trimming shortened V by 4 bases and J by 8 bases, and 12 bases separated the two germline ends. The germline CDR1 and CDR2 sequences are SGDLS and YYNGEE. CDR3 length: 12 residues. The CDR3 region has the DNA TGTGCCAGCAGCCCAGACATCGGCGAAGCTTTCTTT. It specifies CASSPDIGEAFF.

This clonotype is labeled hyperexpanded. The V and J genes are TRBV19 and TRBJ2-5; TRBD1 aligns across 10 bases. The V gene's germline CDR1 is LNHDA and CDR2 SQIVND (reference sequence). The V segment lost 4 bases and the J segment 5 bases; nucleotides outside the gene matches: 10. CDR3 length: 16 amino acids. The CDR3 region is CASSTWDRGSRETQYF. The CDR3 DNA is TGTGCCAGTAGTACCTGGGACAGGGGTTCTCGGGAGACCCAGTACTTC.

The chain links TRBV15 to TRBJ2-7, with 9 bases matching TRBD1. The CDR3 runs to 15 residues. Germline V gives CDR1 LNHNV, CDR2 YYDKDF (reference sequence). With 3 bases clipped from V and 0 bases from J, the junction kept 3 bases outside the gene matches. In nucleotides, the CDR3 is TGTGCCACCAGCAGCCGGGACAGGGACTCCTACGAGCAGTACTTC. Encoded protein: CATSSRDRDSYEQYF.

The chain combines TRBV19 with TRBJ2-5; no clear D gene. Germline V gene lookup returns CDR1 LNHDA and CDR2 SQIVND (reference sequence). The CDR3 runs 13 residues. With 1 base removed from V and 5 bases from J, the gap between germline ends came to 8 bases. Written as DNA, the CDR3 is TGTGCCAGTAGTATAGGAGCCAGGGAGACCCAGTACTTC. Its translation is CASSIGARETQYF.

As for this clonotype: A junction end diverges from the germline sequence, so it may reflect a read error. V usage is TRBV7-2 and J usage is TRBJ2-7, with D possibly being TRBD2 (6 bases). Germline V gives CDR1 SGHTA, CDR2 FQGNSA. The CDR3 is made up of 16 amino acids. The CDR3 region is CASSLARLAFIYKQYF. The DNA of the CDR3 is TGTGCCAGCAGCTTAGCGAGGCTAGCGTTCATCTACAAGCAGTACTTC.

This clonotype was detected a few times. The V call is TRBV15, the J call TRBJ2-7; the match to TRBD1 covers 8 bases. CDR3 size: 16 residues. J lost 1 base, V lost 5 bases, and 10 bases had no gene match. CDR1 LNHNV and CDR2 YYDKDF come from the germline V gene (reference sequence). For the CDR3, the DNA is TGTGCCACCAGCGAAACCAGGACAGGGATGTCCTACGAGCAGTACTTC. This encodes CATSETRTGMSYEQYF.

CDR3 sequence: CSVAGTSGRSTYF. The CDR3 DNA sequence: TGCAGCGTCGCCGGGACTAGCGGGCGTTCTACGTACTTC. The rearrangement links TRBV29-1 to TRBJ2-7; 12 bases fit TRBD2. The CDR3 spans 13 residues. The V gene's germline CDR1 is SQVTM and CDR2 ANQGSEA. V trimming: 6 bases; J trimming: 12 bases; junction bases outside the gene matches: 12.

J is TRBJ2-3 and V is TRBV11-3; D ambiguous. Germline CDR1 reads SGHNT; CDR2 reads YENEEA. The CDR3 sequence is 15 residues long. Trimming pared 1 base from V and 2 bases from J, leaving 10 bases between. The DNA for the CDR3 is TGTGCCAGCAGCTTAGGTGGGCCCCCCACAGATACGCAGTATTTT. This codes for CASSLGGPPTDTQYF. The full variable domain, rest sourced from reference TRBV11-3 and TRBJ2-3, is EAGVVQSPRYKIIEKKQPVAFWCNPISGHNTLYWYLQNLGQGPELLIRYENEEAVDDSQLPKDRFSAERLKGVDSTLKIQPAELGDSAVYLCASSLGGPPTDTQYFGPGTRLTVL.